The clone carrying this T cell receptor (beta chain) has just a few counts. These data originate in a study of control samples from healthy donors and cancer patients. This CDR3 comprises 15 residues. The germline V gene has CDR1 SGHNT and CDR2 YYREEE (reference sequence). The V gene end was trimmed by 4 bases and the J gene end by 4 bases; junction bases not matched to a gene: 5. Assay used: immunoSEQ multiplex PCR; TCRdb lists only in-frame clones, some missing. The sample shows tens of thousands of clones, 80% to 95% of them seen only once. The material sequenced was PBMCs. The rearrangement joins TRBV5-4 to TRBJ2-1; 10 nucleotides line up with TRBD2. The origin of this receptor is a middle-aged woman with lung cancer. In DNA form, the CDR3 reads TGTGCCAGCAGCACTGGACTAGCGGAGTACAATGAGCAGTTCTTC. Amino acid sequence: CASSTGLAEYNEQFF.